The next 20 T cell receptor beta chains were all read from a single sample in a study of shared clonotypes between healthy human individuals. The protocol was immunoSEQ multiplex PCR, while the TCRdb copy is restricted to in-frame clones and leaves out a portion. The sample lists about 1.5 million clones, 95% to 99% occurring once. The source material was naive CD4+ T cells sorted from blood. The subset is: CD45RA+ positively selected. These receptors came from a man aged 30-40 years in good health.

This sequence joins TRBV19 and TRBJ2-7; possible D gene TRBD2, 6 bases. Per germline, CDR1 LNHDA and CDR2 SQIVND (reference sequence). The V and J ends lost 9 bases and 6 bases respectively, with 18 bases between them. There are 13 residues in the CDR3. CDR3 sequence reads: CASSDLRGGEQYF. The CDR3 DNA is TGTGCCAGCAGTGACTTGCGGGGAGGCGAGCAGTACTTC.

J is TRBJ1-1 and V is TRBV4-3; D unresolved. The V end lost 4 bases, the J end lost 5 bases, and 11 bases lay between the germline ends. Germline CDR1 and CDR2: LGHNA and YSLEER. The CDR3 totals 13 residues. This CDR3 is CASSPSRWTEAFF. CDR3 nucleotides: TGCGCCAGCAGCCCCTCGCGGTGGACTGAAGCTTTCTTT.

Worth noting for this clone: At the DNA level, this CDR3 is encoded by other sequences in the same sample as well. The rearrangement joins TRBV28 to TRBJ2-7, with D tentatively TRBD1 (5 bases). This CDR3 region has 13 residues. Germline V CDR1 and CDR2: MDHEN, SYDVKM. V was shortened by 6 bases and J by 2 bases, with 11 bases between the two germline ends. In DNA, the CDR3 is TGTGCCAGCAGCCTAGGGGTACCCTACGAGCAGTACTTC. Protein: CASSLGVPYEQYF. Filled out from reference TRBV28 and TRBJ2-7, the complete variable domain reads DVKVTQSSRYLVKRTGEKVFLECVQDMDHENMFWYRQDPGLGLRLIYFSYDVKMKEKGDIPEGYSVSREKKERFSLILESASTNQTSMYLCASSLGVPYEQYFGPGTRLTVT.

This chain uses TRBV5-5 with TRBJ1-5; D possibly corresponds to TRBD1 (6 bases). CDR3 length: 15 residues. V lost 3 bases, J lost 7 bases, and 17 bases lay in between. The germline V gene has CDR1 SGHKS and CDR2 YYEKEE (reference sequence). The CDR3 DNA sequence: TGTGCCAGCAGCTCCAGGGGCAGGGCCGTGCAGCCCCAGCATTTT. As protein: CASSSRGRAVQPQHF.

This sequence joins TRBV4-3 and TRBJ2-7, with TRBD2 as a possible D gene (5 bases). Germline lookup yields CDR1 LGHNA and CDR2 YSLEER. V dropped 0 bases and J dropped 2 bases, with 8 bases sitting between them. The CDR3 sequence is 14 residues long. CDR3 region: CASSQERAAYEQYF. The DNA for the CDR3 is TGCGCCAGCAGCCAAGAGCGGGCCGCCTACGAGCAGTACTTC.

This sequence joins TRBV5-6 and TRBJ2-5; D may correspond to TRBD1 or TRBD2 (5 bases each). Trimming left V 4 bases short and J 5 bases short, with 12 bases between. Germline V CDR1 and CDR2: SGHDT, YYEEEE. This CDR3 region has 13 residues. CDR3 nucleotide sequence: TGTGCCAGCAGCCCGGGGCAGTGGGAGACCCAGTACTTC. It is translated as CASSPGQWETQYF.

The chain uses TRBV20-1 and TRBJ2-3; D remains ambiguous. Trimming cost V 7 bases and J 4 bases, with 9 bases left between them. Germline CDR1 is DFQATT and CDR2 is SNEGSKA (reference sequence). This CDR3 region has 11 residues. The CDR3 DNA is TGCAGTGGTGGGGTCTCAGATACGCAGTATTTT. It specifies CSGGVSDTQYF.

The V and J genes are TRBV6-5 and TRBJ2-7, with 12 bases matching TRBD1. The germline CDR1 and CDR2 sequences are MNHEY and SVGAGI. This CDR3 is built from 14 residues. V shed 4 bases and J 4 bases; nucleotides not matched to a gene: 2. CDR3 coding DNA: TGTGCCAGCAGTTTGGGACAGGGGGCTTACGAGCAGTACTTC. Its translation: CASSLGQGAYEQYF.

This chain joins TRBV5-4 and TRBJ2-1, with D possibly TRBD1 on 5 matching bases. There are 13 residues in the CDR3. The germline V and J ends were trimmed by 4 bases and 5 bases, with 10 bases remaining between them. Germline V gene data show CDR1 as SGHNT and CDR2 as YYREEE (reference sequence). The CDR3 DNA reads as TGTGCCAGCAGCCCCGACAGACACAATGAGCAGTTCTTC. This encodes CASSPDRHNEQFF. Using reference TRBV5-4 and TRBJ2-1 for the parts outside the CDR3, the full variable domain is ETGVTQSPTHLIKTRGQQVTLRCSSQSGHNTVSWYQQALGQGPQFIFQYYREEENGRGNFPPRFSGLQFPNYSSELNVNALELDDSALYLCASSPDRHNEQFFGPGTRLTVL.

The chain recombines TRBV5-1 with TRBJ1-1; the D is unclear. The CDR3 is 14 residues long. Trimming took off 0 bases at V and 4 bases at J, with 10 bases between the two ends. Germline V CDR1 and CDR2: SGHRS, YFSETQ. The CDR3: CASSLAPPGTEAFF. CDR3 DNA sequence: TGCGCCAGCAGCTTGGCGCCTCCGGGCACTGAAGCTTTCTTT.

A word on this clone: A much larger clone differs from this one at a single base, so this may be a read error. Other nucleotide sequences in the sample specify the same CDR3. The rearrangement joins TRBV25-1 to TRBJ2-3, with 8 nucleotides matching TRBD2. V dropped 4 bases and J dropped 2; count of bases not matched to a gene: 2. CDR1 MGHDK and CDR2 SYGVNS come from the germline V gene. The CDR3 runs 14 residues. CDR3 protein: CASSAGRATDTQYF. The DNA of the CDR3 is TGTGCCAGCAGTGCCGGGAGGGCCACAGATACGCAGTATTTT.

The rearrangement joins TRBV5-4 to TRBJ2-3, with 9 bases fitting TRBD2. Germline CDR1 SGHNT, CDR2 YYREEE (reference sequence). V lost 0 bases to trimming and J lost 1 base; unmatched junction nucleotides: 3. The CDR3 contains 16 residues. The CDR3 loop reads CASSLARTSGTDTQYF. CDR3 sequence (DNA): TGTGCCAGCAGCTTGGCCAGGACTAGCGGCACAGATACGCAGTATTTT.

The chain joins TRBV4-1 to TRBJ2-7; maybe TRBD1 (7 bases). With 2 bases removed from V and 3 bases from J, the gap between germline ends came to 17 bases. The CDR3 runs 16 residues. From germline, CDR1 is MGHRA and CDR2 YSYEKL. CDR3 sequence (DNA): TGCGCCAGCAGCCAATCACCGCGGCAGGGGGGCTACGAGCAGTACTTC. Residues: CASSQSPRQGGYEQYF.

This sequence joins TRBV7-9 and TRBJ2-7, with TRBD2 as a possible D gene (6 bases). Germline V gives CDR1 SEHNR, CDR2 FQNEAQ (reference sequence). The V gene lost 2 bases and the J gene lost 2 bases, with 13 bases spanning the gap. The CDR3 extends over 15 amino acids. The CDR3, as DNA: TGTGCCAGCAGCTTAAGGCTAGCGAGTACCTACGAGCAGTACTTC. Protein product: CASSLRLASTYEQYF.

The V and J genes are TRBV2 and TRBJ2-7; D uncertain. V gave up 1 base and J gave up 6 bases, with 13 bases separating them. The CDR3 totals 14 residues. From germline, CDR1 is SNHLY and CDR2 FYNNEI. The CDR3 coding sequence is TGTGCCAGCAGTGAAGGACGGGCGGTGGGCGAGCAGTACTTC. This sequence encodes CASSEGRAVGEQYF.

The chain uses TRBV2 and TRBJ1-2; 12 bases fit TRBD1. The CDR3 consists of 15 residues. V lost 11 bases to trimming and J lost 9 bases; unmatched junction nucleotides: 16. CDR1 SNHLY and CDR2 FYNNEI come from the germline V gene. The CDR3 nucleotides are TGTGCCGAGCGGGACAGGGGGCCCCTGATCGACTGCTACACCTTC. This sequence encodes CAERDRGPLIDCYTF.

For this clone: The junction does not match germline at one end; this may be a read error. The CDR3 loop reads CASRSGVNVLTF. CDR3 sequence (DNA): TGTGCCAGCCGGTCAGGGGTCAACGTCCTGACTTTC. The chain couples TRBV6-1 to TRBJ2-6; TRBD1 is a possible D gene (6 bases). Germline V gives CDR1 MNHNS, CDR2 SASEGT. This CDR3 is built from 12 residues.

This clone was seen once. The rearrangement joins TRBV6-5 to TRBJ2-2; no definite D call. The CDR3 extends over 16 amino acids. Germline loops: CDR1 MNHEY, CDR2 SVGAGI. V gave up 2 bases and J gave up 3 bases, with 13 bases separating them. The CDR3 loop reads CASSYKGSWDTGELFF. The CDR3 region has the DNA TGTGCCAGCAGTTACAAGGGTTCGTGGGACACCGGGGAGCTGTTTTTT.

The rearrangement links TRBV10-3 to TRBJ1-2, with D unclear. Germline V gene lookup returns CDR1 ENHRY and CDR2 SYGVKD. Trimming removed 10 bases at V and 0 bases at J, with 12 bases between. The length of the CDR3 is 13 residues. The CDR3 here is CATADGANYGYTF. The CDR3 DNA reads TGTGCCACCGCGGACGGAGCTAACTATGGCTACACCTTC.

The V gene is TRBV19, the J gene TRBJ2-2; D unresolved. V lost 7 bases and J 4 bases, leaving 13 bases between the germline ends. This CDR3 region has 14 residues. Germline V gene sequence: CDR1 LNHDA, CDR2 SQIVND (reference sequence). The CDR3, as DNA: TGTGCCAGTATGAATTCAGGCGGCACCGGGGAGCTGTTTTTT. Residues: CASMNSGGTGELFF.